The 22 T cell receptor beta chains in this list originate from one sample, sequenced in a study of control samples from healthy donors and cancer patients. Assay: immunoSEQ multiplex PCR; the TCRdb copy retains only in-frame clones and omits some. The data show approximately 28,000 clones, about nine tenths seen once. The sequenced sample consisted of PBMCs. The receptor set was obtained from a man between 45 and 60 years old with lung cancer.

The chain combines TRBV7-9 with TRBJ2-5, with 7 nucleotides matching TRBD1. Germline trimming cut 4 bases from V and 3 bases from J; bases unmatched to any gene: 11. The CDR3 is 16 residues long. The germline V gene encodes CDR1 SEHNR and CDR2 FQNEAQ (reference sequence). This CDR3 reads CASSSRKVQGEETQYF. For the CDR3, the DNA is TGTGCCAGCAGCTCCCGCAAAGTGCAGGGGGAAGAGACCCAGTACTTC.

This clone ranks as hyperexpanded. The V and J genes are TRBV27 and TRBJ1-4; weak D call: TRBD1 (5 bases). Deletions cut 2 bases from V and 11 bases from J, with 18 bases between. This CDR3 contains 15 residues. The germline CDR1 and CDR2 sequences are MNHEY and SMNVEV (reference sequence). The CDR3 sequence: CASSLGTGRMRKLFF. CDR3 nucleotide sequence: TGTGCCAGCAGTTTAGGGACGGGCAGAATGAGGAAACTGTTTTTT.

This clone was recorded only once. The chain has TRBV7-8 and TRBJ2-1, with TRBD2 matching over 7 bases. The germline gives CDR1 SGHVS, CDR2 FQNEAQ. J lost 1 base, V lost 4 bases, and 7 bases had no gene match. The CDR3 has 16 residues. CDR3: CASSSSLAESYNEQFF. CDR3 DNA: TGTGCCAGCAGCTCATCCCTAGCGGAATCCTACAATGAGCAGTTCTTC.

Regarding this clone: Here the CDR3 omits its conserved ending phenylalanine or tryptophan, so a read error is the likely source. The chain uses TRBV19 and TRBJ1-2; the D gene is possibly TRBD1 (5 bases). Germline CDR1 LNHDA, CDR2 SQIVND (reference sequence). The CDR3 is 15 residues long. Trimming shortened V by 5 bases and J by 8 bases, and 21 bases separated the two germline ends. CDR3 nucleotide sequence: TGTGCCAGTAGTGAAGGACCGACAGTCATCCGGGGCTACACCCTC. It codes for CASSEGPTVIRGYTL.

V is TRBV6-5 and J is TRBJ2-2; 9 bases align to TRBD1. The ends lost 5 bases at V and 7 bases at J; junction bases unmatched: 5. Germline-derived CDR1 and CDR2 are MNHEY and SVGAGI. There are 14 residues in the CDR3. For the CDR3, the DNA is TGTGCCAGCAGTCCCGGGACAGGGATCGGGGAGCTGTTTTTT. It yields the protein CASSPGTGIGELFF.

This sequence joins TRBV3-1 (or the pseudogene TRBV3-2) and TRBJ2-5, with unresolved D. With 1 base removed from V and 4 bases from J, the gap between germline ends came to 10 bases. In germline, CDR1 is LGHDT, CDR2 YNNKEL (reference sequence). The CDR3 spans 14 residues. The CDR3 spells CASSQGGTRETQYF. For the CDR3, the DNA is TGTGCCAGCAGCCAAGGGGGTACCCGAGAGACCCAGTACTTC.

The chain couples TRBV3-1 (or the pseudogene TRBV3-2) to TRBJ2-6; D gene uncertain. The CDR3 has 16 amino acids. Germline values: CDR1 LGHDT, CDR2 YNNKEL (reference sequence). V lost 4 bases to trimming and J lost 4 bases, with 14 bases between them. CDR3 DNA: TGTGCCAGCAGCCTCATCTTGGGTACCGGGGCCAACGTCCTGACTTTC. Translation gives CASSLILGTGANVLTF.

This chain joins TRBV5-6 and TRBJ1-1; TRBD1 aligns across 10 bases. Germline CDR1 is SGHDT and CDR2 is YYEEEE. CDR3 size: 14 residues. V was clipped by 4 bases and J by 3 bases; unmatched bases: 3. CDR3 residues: CASSPGTGDTEAFF. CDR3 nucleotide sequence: TGTGCCAGCAGCCCCGGGACAGGGGACACTGAAGCTTTCTTT.

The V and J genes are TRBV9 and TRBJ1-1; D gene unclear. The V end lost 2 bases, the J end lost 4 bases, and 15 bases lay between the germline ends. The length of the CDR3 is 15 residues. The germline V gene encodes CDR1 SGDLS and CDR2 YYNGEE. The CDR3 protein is CASSVGEGRTTEAFF. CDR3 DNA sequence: TGTGCCAGCAGCGTGGGTGAGGGTAGAACCACTGAAGCTTTCTTT.

As DNA, the CDR3 is TGTGCCAGCAGTTTATCCAGGGGAAGTATCCTGCCCTACGAGCAGTACTTC. This gives the protein CASSLSRGSILPYEQYF. This chain connects TRBV27 to TRBJ2-7, with a possible D match to TRBD1 (6 bases). Germline V gene lookup returns CDR1 MNHEY and CDR2 SMNVEV (reference sequence). The CDR3 contains 17 residues. The V gene lost 0 bases and the J gene lost 2 bases, with 17 bases spanning the gap.

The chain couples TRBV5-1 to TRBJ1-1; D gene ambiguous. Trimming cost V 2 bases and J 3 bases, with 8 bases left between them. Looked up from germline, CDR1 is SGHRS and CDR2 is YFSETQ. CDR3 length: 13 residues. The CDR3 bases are TGCGCCAGCAGCTTACAGCTAGACACTGAAGCTTTCTTT. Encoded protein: CASSLQLDTEAFF.

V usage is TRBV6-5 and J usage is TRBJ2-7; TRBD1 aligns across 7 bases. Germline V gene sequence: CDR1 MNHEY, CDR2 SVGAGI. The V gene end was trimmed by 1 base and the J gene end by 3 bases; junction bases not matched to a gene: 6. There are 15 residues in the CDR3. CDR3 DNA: TGTGCCAGCAGTTACTTCTACAGGGGCTACTACGAGCAGTACTTC. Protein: CASSYFYRGYYEQYF.

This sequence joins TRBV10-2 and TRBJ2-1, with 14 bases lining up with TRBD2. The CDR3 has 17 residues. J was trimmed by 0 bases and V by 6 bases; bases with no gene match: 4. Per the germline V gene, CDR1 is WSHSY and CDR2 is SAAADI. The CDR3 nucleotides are TGCGCCAGCAGCCGACTAGCGGGGGGGCCCTCCTACAATGAGCAGTTCTTC. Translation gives CASSRLAGGPSYNEQFF.

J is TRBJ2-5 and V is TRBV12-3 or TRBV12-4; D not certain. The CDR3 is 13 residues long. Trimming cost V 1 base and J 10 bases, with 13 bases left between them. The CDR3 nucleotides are TGTGCCAGCAGTTTAGAGAGGCCTTTAGACCAGTACTTC. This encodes CASSLERPLDQYF.

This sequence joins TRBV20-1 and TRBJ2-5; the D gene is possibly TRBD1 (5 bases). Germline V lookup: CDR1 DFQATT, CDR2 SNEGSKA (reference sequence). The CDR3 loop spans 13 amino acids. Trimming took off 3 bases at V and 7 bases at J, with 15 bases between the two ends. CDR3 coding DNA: TGCAGTGCTAGTTTGACGGAAAGGGGGACCCAGTACTTC. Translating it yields CSASLTERGTQYF.

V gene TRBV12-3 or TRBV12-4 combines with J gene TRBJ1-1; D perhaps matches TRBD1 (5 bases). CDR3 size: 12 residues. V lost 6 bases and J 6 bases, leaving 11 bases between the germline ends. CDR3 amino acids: CASRLTASEAFF. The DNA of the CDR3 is TGTGCCAGCAGGCTGACAGCGTCTGAAGCTTTCTTT.

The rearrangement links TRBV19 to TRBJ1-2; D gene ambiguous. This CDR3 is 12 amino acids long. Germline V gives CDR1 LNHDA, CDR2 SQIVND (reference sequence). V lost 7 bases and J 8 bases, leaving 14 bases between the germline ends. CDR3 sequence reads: CASTQALGGYTF. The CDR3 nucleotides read TGTGCCAGTACTCAGGCCTTGGGAGGCTACACCTTC. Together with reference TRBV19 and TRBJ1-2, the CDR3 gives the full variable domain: DGGITQSPKYLFRKEGQNVTLSCEQNLNHDAMYWYRQDPGQGLRLIYYSQIVNDFQKGDIAEGYSVSREKKESFPLTVTSAQKNPTAFYLCASTQALGGYTFGSGTRLTVV.

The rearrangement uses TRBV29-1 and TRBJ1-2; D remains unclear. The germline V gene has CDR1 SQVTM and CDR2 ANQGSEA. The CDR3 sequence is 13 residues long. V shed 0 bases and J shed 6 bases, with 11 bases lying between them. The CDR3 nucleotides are TGCAGCGTTGAAGATCCGTGGGAGCATGGCTACACCTTC. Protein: CSVEDPWEHGYTF.

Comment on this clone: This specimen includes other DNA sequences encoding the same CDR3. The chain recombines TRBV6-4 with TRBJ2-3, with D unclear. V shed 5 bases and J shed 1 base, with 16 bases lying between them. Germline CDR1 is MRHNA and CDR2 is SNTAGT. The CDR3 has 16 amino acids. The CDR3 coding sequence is TGTGCCAGCAGTCCCCTGACGGGTGGCGGCACAGATACGCAGTATTTT. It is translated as CASSPLTGGGTDTQYF.

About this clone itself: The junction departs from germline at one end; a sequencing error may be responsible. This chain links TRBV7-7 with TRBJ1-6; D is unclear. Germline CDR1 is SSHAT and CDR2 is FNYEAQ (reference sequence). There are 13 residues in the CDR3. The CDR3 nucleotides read TGTGCTAGCAGCTTAGGATCTAATTCACCCCTCCACTTT. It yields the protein CASSLGSNSPLHF.

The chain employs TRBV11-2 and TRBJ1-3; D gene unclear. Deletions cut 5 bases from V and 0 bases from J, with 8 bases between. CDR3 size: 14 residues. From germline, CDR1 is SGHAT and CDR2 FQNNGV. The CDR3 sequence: CASSITVSGNTIYF. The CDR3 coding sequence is TGTGCCAGCAGCATCACAGTCTCTGGAAACACCATATATTTT.

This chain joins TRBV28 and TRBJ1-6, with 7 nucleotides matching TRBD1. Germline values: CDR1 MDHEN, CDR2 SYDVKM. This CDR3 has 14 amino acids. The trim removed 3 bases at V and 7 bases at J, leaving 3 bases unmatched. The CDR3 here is CASSFGTDNSPLHF. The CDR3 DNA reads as TGTGCCAGCAGTTTTGGGACAGACAATTCACCCCTCCACTTT. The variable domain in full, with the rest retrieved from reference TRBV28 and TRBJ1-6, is DVKVTQSSRYLVKRTGEKVFLECVQDMDHENMFWYRQDPGLGLRLIYFSYDVKMKEKGDIPEGYSVSREKKERFSLILESASTNQTSMYLCASSFGTDNSPLHFGNGTRLTVT.